Listed below are T cell receptor beta chains from one sample, sequenced in a study of OX40 agonist ivuxolimab in advanced cancers. Profiling relied on immunoSEQ multiplex PCR, and the TCRdb table lists in-frame clones only, not all of them. This sample has roughly 100,000 clones, with about nine tenths found just once. The sequencing used CD4+ or CD8+ T cells sorted from blood, collected in a trial of the OX40 agonist ivuxolimab. The source is an adult with an advanced solid tumor such as melanoma, head and neck, liver or kidney cancer. CDR3s include the opening cysteine and the closing phenylalanine or tryptophan. A D gene is named only where the DNA matches it firmly. The size entry is marked missing in some rows and otherwise reads once, few, many or a size class.

j_gene	v_gene	abundance	d_gene	CDR3nt	CDR3aa
TRBJ2-6	TRBV27	.	.	TGTGCCAGCAGTTTATACGATTATTCTGGGGCCAACGTCCTGACTTTC	CASSLYDYSGANVLTF
TRBJ2-7	TRBV28	.	TRBD2	TGTGCCAGCAGTCCGGCGAGCGGGATTCACTACGAGCAGTACTTC	CASSPASGIHYEQYF
TRBJ1-5	TRBV28	.	.	TGTGCCAGCAGTTTACCAGGGCACAGCAATCAGCCCCAGCATTTT	CASSLPGHSNQPQHF
TRBJ1-2	TRBV10-2	.	.	TGCGCCAGCAGCCAGGGGCGGTTCTATGGCTACACCTTC	CASSQGRFYGYTF
TRBJ1-1	TRBV11-3	.	.	TGTGCCAGCAGCACGGGGCAGAACACTGAAGCTTTCTTT	CASSTGQNTEAFF
TRBJ2-5	TRBV18	.	.	TGTGCCAGCTCACCTGAAACGTTCCGGGAGACCCAGTACTTC	CASSPETFRETQYF
TRBJ2-1	TRBV21-1	.	.	TGTGCCAGCAGCAAAGGAAAGCGTACCTCCTACAATGAGCAGTTCTTC	CASSKGKRTSYNEQFF
TRBJ2-3	TRBV11-3	.	TRBD1	TGTGCCAGCAGCTACATAGCGACAGGGCCTAGCACAGATACGCAGTATTTT	CASSYIATGPSTDTQYF
TRBJ2-7	TRBV5-4	.	TRBD2	TGTGCCAGCAGCTTGGGACTAGCGGGCGACGAGCAGTACTTC	CASSLGLAGDEQYF
TRBJ2-2	TRBV13	.	.	TGTGCCAGCAGCCTCAGGGGCACCGACACCGGGGAGCTGTTTTTT	CASSLRGTDTGELFF
TRBJ1-4	TRBV27	.	.	TGTGCCAGCAGGACAGCAGGGGCAACTAATGAAAAACTGTTTTTT	CASRTAGATNEKLFF
TRBJ2-2	TRBV27	.	.	TGTGCCAGCAGTTTAAGACAGAAGAACACCGGGGAGCTGTTTTTT	CASSLRQKNTGELFF
TRBJ2-3	TRBV10-1	.	.	TGCGCCAGCAGTGAAGGAGAAAGTACGCAGTATTTT	CASSEGESTQYF
TRBJ1-2	TRBV7-6	.	TRBD1	TGTGCCAGCAGCCAGGGGGACAGCTATGGCTACACCTTC	CASSQGDSYGYTF
TRBJ1-5	TRBV19	.	.	TGTGCCAGTAGTATAGGGGAGGGACGTTATAGCAATCAGCCCCAGCATTTT	CASSIGEGRYSNQPQHF
TRBJ1-2	TRBV16	once	.	TGTGCCAGCAGCCAATCGGGGAGCGGCTACACCTTC	CASSQSGSGYTF
TRBJ1-2	TRBV14	.	.	TGTGCCAGCAGCCAAGATTGGGGTAGGTATGGCTACACCTTC	CASSQDWGRYGYTF
TRBJ2-7	TRBV6-6	.	TRBD2	TGTGCCAGCACCCCTTTAGCGGGAGGGTTGGGCGAGCAGTACTTC	CASTPLAGGLGEQYF
TRBJ2-7	TRBV27	.	.	TGTGCCAGCAGTTTATTCCCTCCGGGAGAGGGATCCTACGAGCAGTACTTC	CASSLFPPGEGSYEQYF
TRBJ2-2	TRBV19	.	TRBD2	TGTGCCAGTAGCAAAACTAGCGGGACATATCCCGGGGAGCTGTTTTTT	CASSKTSGTYPGELFF
TRBJ1-2	TRBV7-2	once	.	TGTGCCAGCAGCTTAGGCCAGAACTATGGCTACACCTTC	CASSLGQNYGYTF
TRBJ1-5	TRBV2	few	.	TGTGCCAGCAGTGAAGCGCTTCGGGGGGATAGCAATCAGCCCCAGCATTTT	CASSEALRGDSNQPQHF
TRBJ2-7	TRBV7-2	once	TRBD1	TGTGCCAGCAGCTTAGGGGACAGGGAAGGTTACTACGAGCAGTACTTC	CASSLGDREGYYEQYF
TRBJ2-5	TRBV4-1	.	TRBD1	TGCGCCAGCAGCCAAGCCGGACAGGACCCAGAGACCCAGTACTTC	CASSQAGQDPETQYF
TRBJ1-1	TRBV4-1	.	.	TGCGCCAGCAGCCCCTCCCGGGGCGACACTGAAGCTTTCTTT	CASSPSRGDTEAFF
TRBJ1-4	TRBV5-3	.	.	TGTGCCAGCAGCTTGGGAGGGGCCTCCGGGGAAAAACTGTTTTTT	CASSLGGASGEKLFF
TRBJ2-5	TRBV10-3	.	TRBD1	TGTGCCACCCGGGACAGAGAGACCCAGTACTTC	CATRDRETQYF
TRBJ1-1	TRBV5-1	.	.	TGCGCCAGCAGCTTGAGTCGGGCGGGATACACTGAAGCTTTCTTT	CASSLSRAGYTEAFF
TRBJ1-1	TRBV19	few	.	TGTGCCAGTAGTTTTGATATGAACACTGAAGCTTTCTTT	CASSFDMNTEAFF
TRBJ1-2	TRBV7-9	.	.	TGTGCCAGCAGTTCCGGTTATGGCTACACCTTC	CASSSGYGYTF
TRBJ2-7	TRBV4-1	once	.	TGCGCCAGCAGCCGTACCACCTCGGGCGAGCAGTACTTC	CASSRTTSGEQYF
TRBJ2-3	TRBV7-3	.	TRBD1	TGTGCCAGCAGCTCCGTACGCGCGGTATTAATACCGGACAGGGGTGCAGATACGCAGTATTTT	CASSSVRAVLIPDRGADTQYF
TRBJ1-4	TRBV5-1	.	TRBD1	TGCGCCAGCAGCTCCGGGACAGGGTTTCGTGAAAAACTGTTTTTT	CASSSGTGFREKLFF
TRBJ2-3	TRBV7-6	.	.	TGTGCCAGCAGCCTACCGACAGATACGCAGTATTTT	CASSLPTDTQYF
TRBJ1-2	TRBV28	few	.	TGTGCCAGCACTCAACCCGGGGCGGCCGGCTACACCTTC	CASTQPGAAGYTF
TRBJ1-2	TRBV5-1	.	.	TGCGCCAGCAGCTTGTACACGCCGGAGGGTGGCTACACCTTC	CASSLYTPEGGYTF
TRBJ1-3	TRBV19	.	.	TGTGCCAGTAGTATCTCTGGAAACACCATATATTTT	CASSISGNTIYF
TRBJ2-7	TRBV4-1	.	.	TGCGCCAGCAGCCAAGACACCCGCGGGAAGAAGTCCTACGAGCAGTACTTC	CASSQDTRGKKSYEQYF
TRBJ1-3	TRBV9	.	TRBD1	TGTGCCAGCAGCCCAAGCCGGGACAGGTCTAGCTCTGGAAACACCATATATTTT	CASSPSRDRSSSGNTIYF
TRBJ2-7	TRBV9	.	.	TGTGCCAGCAGCTCCGACGCTAGTGAGCAGTACTTC	CASSSDASEQYF
TRBJ2-7	TRBV21-1	.	.	TGTGCCAGCAGCTTTACCCGACAGGGGAGGTTCTACGAGCAGTACTTC	CASSFTRQGRFYEQYF
TRBJ2-5	TRBV6-5	.	TRBD2	TGTGCCAGCCGGACTAGCAGTAAAGAGACCCAGTACTTC	CASRTSSKETQYF
TRBJ2-5	TRBV18	.	TRBD2	TGTGCCAGCTCACCACCGGTGGCGGGGGGTGAGCAGTACTTC	CASSPPVAGGEQYF
TRBJ2-3	TRBV7-9	.	TRBD2	TGTGCCAGCAGCCTCGTAGCGGGAGATACAGATACGCAGTATTTT	CASSLVAGDTDTQYF
TRBJ1-2	TRBV4-2	.	.	TGTGCCAGCAGCCAAACGGACCCAGGGCTAATTAACTATGGCTACACCTTC	CASSQTDPGLINYGYTF
TRBJ2-7	TRBV5-3	once	.	TGTGCCAGAAGCTTGTGGGCGGGGCCCCCCTACGAGCAGTACTTC	CARSLWAGPPYEQYF
TRBJ1-6	TRBV27	.	.	TGTGCCAGCAGTTTTGCAACTAATTCACCCCTCCACTTT	CASSFATNSPLHF
TRBJ1-1	TRBV7-8	.	.	TGTGCCAGCAGCTTATTCTATGGGAACACTGAAGCTTTCTTT	CASSLFYGNTEAFF
TRBJ2-4	TRBV9	.	.	TGTGCCAGCAGCGTAGCGGCCCTTCGGGACATTCAGTACTTC	CASSVAALRDIQYF